The TCR beta chain under discussion was sequenced for a study of liver allograft versus peripheral blood T cells. The wider study: Repertoires of T cell receptors in transplanted livers were compared with recipients' peripheral blood repertoires.

TCRdb analysed the reads with MiXCR anew, one entry per CDR3 protein. The sample has some 10,000 distinct CDR3 sequences; about 19% are singletons. Study findings and constraints: Reported data describe T cell receptor repertoires within liver allografts as differing from those in peripheral blood.

There are a few counts of this clonotype. Its antigen is unknown. V was pared by 2 bases and J by 2 bases, with 15 bases between. Germline V gene sequence: CDR1 SGHNT, CDR2 YYREEE (reference sequence). The CDR3 totals 16 residues. The chain links TRBV5-4 to TRBJ2-3; tentatively, D is TRBD1 (5 bases). The receptor comes from a human patient who had a liver transplant. Some of the T cells might come from the graft donor. The CDR3 bases are TGTGCCAGCAGCTTTAAGGGGCAGGGTTTCACAGATACGCAGTATTTT. Its translation: CASSFKGQGFTDTQYF.